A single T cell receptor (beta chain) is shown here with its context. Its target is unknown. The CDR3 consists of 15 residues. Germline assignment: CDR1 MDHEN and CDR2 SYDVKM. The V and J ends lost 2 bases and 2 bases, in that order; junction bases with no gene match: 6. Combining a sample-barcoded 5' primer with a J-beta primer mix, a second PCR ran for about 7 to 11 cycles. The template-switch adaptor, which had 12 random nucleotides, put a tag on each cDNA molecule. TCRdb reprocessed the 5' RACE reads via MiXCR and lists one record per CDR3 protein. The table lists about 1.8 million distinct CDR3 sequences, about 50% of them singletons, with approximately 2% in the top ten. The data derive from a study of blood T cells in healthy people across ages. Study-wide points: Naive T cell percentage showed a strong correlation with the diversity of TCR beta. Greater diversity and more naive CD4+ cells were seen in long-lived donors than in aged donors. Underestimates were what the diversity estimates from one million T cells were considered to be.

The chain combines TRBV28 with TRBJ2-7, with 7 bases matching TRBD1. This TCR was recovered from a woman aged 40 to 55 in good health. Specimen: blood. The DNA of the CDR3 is TGTGCCAGCAGTTTACCGGGACAGCTCACCTACGAGCAGTACTTC. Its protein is CASSLPGQLTYEQYF. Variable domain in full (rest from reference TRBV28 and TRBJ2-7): DVKVTQSSRYLVKRTGEKVFLECVQDMDHENMFWYRQDPGLGLRLIYFSYDVKMKEKGDIPEGYSVSREKKERFSLILESASTNQTSMYLCASSLPGQLTYEQYFGPGTRLTVT.